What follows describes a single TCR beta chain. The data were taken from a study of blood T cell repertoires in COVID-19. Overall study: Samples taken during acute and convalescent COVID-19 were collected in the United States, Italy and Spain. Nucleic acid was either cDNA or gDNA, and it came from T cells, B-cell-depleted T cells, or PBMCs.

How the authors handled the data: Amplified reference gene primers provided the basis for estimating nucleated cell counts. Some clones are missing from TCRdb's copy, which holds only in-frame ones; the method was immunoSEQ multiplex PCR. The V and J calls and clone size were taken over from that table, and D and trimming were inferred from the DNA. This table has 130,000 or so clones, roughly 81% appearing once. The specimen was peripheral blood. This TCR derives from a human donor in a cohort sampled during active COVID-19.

CDR3 protein: CASSLGQGVNYGYTF. In DNA form, the CDR3 reads TGTGCCAGCAGCCTGGGACAGGGAGTCAACTATGGCTACACCTTC. The J gene is TRBJ1-2, the V gene TRBV7-6; TRBD1 aligns across 9 bases. The CDR3 loop spans 15 amino acids. Germline loops: CDR1 SGHVS, CDR2 FNYEAQ. V shed 5 bases, J shed 2 bases, and the junction held 6 bases outside the gene matches.